Shown below are 20 T cell receptor beta chains from a single sample sequenced in a study of blood T cell repertoires in COVID-19. TCRdb's table, derived via immunoSEQ multiplex PCR, lists solely in-frame clones and lacks some. The table lists a few hundred thousand clones, about 90% of them singletons. The sample taken for sequencing was PBMCs or T cells enriched from blood (not recorded which). These receptors were taken from a man aged 35-49 years in a cohort exposed to, infected with or recovered from COVID-19 (not recorded which).

The J gene is TRBJ2-2, the V gene TRBV28; D is ambiguous. V lost 6 bases and J lost 3, with 8 bases in between. CDR3 length equals 13 residues. Germline CDR1 is MDHEN and CDR2 is SYDVKM. The CDR3 reads CASSPHDTGELFF. The CDR3 DNA reads as TGTGCCAGCAGCCCACACGACACCGGGGAGCTGTTTTTT. Full variable domain (missing parts from reference TRBV28 and TRBJ2-2): DVKVTQSSRYLVKRTGEKVFLECVQDMDHENMFWYRQDPGLGLRLIYFSYDVKMKEKGDIPEGYSVSREKKERFSLILESASTNQTSMYLCASSPHDTGELFFGEGSRLTVL.

This chain connects TRBV24-1 to TRBJ2-7; tentatively, D is TRBD1 (6 bases). CDR1 is KGHDR and CDR2 is SFDVKD in the germline V gene. The length of the CDR3 is 16 residues. CDR3 amino acids: CSSEVGTPTSSYEQYF. CDR3 sequence (DNA): TGTTCCTCCGAAGTGGGGACACCAACTTCGAGCTACGAGCAGTACTTC.

This chain joins TRBV9 and TRBJ2-2, with TRBD1 identical over 7 bases. The V segment lost 4 bases and the J segment 4 bases; nucleotides outside the gene matches: 10. Per germline, CDR1 SGDLS and CDR2 YYNGEE. The length of the CDR3 is 16 residues. The CDR3 here is CASSPHGQDRTGELFF. CDR3 DNA sequence: TGTGCCAGCAGCCCCCATGGACAGGATCGCACCGGGGAGCTGTTTTTT.

The J gene is TRBJ2-7, the V gene TRBV14; 8 bases match TRBD1. Germline CDR1 is SGHDN and CDR2 is FVKESK. The CDR3 extends over 16 amino acids. V lost 2 bases and J lost 5; bases outside the gene matches: 11. The DNA for the CDR3 is TGTGCCAGCAGCCAACCCTCTTGGACAGGGAAACACGAGCAGTACTTC. Its protein is CASSQPSWTGKHEQYF.

V and J are TRBV3-1 (or the pseudogene TRBV3-2) and TRBJ1-4; tentatively, D is TRBD1 (5 bases). This CDR3 region has 14 residues. Trimming removed 2 bases from V and 8 bases from J, with 12 bases in between. Germline CDR1 and CDR2: LGHDT and YNNKEL (reference sequence). The CDR3 loop is CASSQYGGREKLFF. For the CDR3, the DNA is TGTGCCAGCAGCCAATACGGGGGAAGGGAAAAACTGTTTTTT.

This chain joins TRBV19 and TRBJ2-1; 8 bases are shared with TRBD1. V shed 6 bases, J shed 3 bases, and the junction held 4 bases outside the gene matches. CDR1 is LNHDA and CDR2 is SQIVND in the germline V gene (reference sequence). The CDR3 has 14 residues. In DNA form, the CDR3 reads TGTGCCAGTAGGACGACAGGGGTCTACAATGAGCAGTTCTTC. This gives the protein CASRTTGVYNEQFF.

The CDR3 DNA reads TGCGCCAGCAGCGTCCGGGACAGGGGACAAACTGGGGCCAACGTCCTGACTTTC. This encodes CASSVRDRGQTGANVLTF. This chain joins TRBV5-1 and TRBJ2-6, with TRBD1 matching 10 bases. Unmatched junction bases numbered 9, after V lost 4 bases and J lost 2 bases. CDR1 is SGHRS and CDR2 is YFSETQ in the germline V gene. The CDR3 length is 18 residues. The entire variable domain, with the rest obtained from reference TRBV5-1 and TRBJ2-6, is as follows: KAGVTQTPRYLIKTRGQQVTLSCSPISGHRSVSWYQQTPGQGLQFLFEYFSETQRNKGNFPGRFSGRQFSNSRSEMNVSTLELGDSALYLCASSVRDRGQTGANVLTFGAGSRLTVL.

The chain joins TRBV27 to TRBJ2-2; D is ambiguous. The V and J ends lost 8 bases and 5 bases respectively, with 6 bases between them. The CDR3 is made up of 11 amino acids. Germline assignment: CDR1 MNHEY and CDR2 SMNVEV (reference sequence). The CDR3 coding sequence is TGTGCCAGCCAGTCAACCGGGGAGCTGTTTTTT. It yields the protein CASQSTGELFF.

The chain uses TRBV10-2 and TRBJ2-2; weak D call: TRBD2 (5 bases). Trimming cost V 4 bases and J 5 bases, with 14 bases left between them. This CDR3 is 15 amino acids long. Germline V gene lookup returns CDR1 WSHSY and CDR2 SAAADI. The CDR3: CASSAFSEVTGELFF. For the CDR3, the DNA is TGCGCCAGCAGTGCTTTTAGCGAAGTAACCGGGGAGCTGTTTTTT.

This clone has just one count. CDR3 loop: CASSSAGRLEQYF. The DNA of the CDR3 is TGTGCCAGCAGTTCGGCAGGGCGTTTGGAGCAGTACTTC. This chain joins TRBV27 and TRBJ2-7; possibly TRBD1 for D (5 bases). There are 13 residues in the CDR3. Per germline, CDR1 MNHEY and CDR2 SMNVEV (reference sequence). The V end was cut by 4 bases, the J end by 7 bases, with 14 bases between.

The rearrangement uses TRBV27 and TRBJ2-3; TRBD2 agrees at 10 bases. The CDR3 sequence is 16 residues long. V was pared by 1 base and J by 1 base, with 2 bases of the junction left unmatched. CDR1 MNHEY and CDR2 SMNVEV come from the germline V gene (reference sequence). The CDR3 DNA is TGTGCCAGCAGTTTATTCAGCGGGAGGGGCACAGATACGCAGTATTTT. Protein: CASSLFSGRGTDTQYF.

This clone was observed a few times. The V and J genes are TRBV9 and TRBJ2-7, with D uncertain. Looked up from germline, CDR1 is SGDLS and CDR2 is YYNGEE. The CDR3 runs 14 residues. V lost 0 bases, J lost 3 bases, and 10 bases lay in between. The CDR3: CASSVDPRNYEQYF. Written as DNA, the CDR3 is TGTGCCAGCAGCGTAGACCCTAGGAACTACGAGCAGTACTTC.

This clone was seen once. The gene calls are TRBV7-9 and TRBJ2-1; 10 nucleotides align to TRBD2. This CDR3 contains 15 residues. Germline values: CDR1 SEHNR, CDR2 FQNEAQ (reference sequence). V lost 4 bases and J lost 7; bases outside the gene matches: 7. CDR3 bases: TGTGCCAGCAGCTCGCTAGCGGGAGCATTGAATGAGCAGTTCTTC. Its translation: CASSSLAGALNEQFF.

This chain joins TRBV15 and TRBJ2-7; TRBD2 might be the D (5 bases). CDR1 and CDR2 (germline): LNHNV, YYDKDF (reference sequence). V was clipped by 0 bases and J by 3 bases, with 9 bases between them. The length of the CDR3 is 14 residues. The CDR3 coding sequence is TGTGCCACCAGCAGAGATCGAGGAGGCTACGAGCAGTACTTC. Residues: CATSRDRGGYEQYF. The full variable domain, with the rest looked up from reference TRBV15 and TRBJ2-7, is DAMVIQNPRYQVTQFGKPVTLSCSQTLNHNVMYWYQQKSSQAPKLLFHYYDKDFNNEADTPDNFQSRRPNTSFCFLDIRSPGLGDTAMYLCATSRDRGGYEQYFGPGTRLTVT.

This chain uses TRBV28 with TRBJ1-2, with 8 bases lining up with TRBD1. The CDR3 loop spans 13 amino acids. With V trimmed by 7 bases and J by 5 bases, 6 bases remained unmatched. The germline gives CDR1 MDHEN, CDR2 SYDVKM. In DNA, the CDR3 is TGTGCCAGCACCGTGGACAGGGCGTATGGCTACACCTTC. This sequence encodes CASTVDRAYGYTF.

The chain uses TRBV20-1 and TRBJ2-2, with 8 positions matching TRBD2. The germline V gene encodes CDR1 DFQATT and CDR2 SNEGSKA (reference sequence). After removal of 3 bases from V and 1 base from J, the junction contained 4 bases not matched to a gene. The CDR3 has 15 amino acids. CDR3 region: CSASYLAGNTGELFF. CDR3 bases: TGCAGTGCTAGTTATCTAGCGGGGAACACCGGGGAGCTGTTTTTT.

The V and J genes are TRBV10-1 and TRBJ2-7; 8 nucleotides line up with TRBD1. Germline CDR1 is WNHNN and CDR2 is SYGVQD (reference sequence). Unmatched junction bases numbered 18, after V lost 5 bases and J lost 6 bases. This CDR3 contains 17 residues. CDR3 coding DNA: TGCGCCAGCAGTCGAAAGGGTACCGGACAGGGTTCTACCGAGCAGTACTTC. It yields the protein CASSRKGTGQGSTEQYF.

V gene TRBV10-1 combines with J gene TRBJ2-3; 9 bases fit TRBD1. CDR1 is WNHNN, CDR2 SYGVQD, per germline (reference sequence). The trim removed 10 bases at V and 3 bases at J, leaving 2 bases unmatched. This CDR3 has 12 residues. The CDR3 nucleotides are TGCGCCACCGGACAGGGGACAGATACGCAGTATTTT. Translating gives CATGQGTDTQYF.

V and J are TRBV5-1 and TRBJ2-3, with 8 bases matching TRBD1. The CDR3 spans 17 residues. The ends lost 0 bases at V and 0 bases at J; junction bases unmatched: 6. The germline V gene has CDR1 SGHRS and CDR2 YFSETQ. The CDR3 bases are TGCGCCAGCAGCTTGGCGGGACAGGCCACTAGCACAGATACGCAGTATTTT. It encodes CASSLAGQATSTDTQYF.

The chain is built from TRBV19 and TRBJ2-3, with TRBD2 matching over 11 bases. CDR1 LNHDA and CDR2 SQIVND come from the germline V gene (reference sequence). The ends lost 3 bases at V and 0 bases at J; junction bases unmatched: 11. This CDR3 is built from 19 residues. CDR3 region: CASSIRRASGRPSTDTQYF. CDR3 DNA sequence: TGTGCCAGTAGTATCAGGAGGGCTAGCGGGAGGCCTAGCACAGATACGCAGTATTTT.